This TCR beta chain stems from a study of resident and recirculating memory T cells in vitiligo (dated by TCRdb to between 2018 and 2020). As for the study more broadly: For TCR beta sequencing, each of a few stable vitiligo patients provided PBMCs and epidermis from shave biopsies taken at two lesional sites and two nonlesional sites. Samples were homogenized without cell sorting just before genomic DNA extraction with the Qiagen DNeasy Blood & Tissue Kit. The human TCR beta sequencing was designed to test whether specific clones found in lesional vitiligo skin differed from the clones found in nonlesional skin and in blood.

Stable vitiligo was defined as no change in lesions over the previous 6 months. For classification as stable, the absence of confetti depigmentation, a clinical sign of active vitiligo, was additionally required. Patients who had been treated within the previous three months were excluded. PBMCs were isolated from heparinized blood by Ficoll density gradient centrifugation and were subsequently flash-frozen. TCR beta chains were amplified from genomic DNA using the immunoSEQ hsTCRB kit. The immunoSEQ service sequenced the TCR beta libraries on an Illumina MiSeq instrument. Per the authors' processing: The immunoSEQ Analyzer was used to analyze the repertoire data. TCRdb limited this immuneACCESS table to in-frame rearrangements with V and J called. A share of clones is missing; checked studies link under half to unresolved V genes, and the rest is unexplained. The V and J calls and clone size are taken from that table; D and trimming were inferred from the DNA. Recorded for this sample are more than 35,000 clones; about 93% of them occurred a single time. Clones ranked in the top ten supply about 4.6% of the sample.

On this clone itself: Its antigen remains undetermined. There are no base qualities to consult, and no much larger clone falls within one base.

What the authors observed across the whole study: Even within a single patient, overlap and correlation analysis found no significant repertoire overlap between any biopsies apart from each lesion compared with itself. Because TCR sequences were not shared across biopsy sites or across patients, the findings suggest that different lesions are infiltrated by different T cell clones, a pattern described as private specificity. Clonality was not the same from one vitiligo lesion to another, and no unique dominant TCR clone turned up. Mechanistic studies in the future are needed to assess how much the detected T cell clones and the human Trm pools versus Tcm pools each contribute.

CDR1 and CDR2 (SGHTA, FQGNSA) derive from the germline V gene. The junction carries 5 bases between V and J, which are trimmed by 1 base and 0 bases respectively. The CDR3 contains 14 residues, cysteine and phenylalanine counted. Only the CDR3 part of the read is kept: 42 bases, read in frame from the first base. The sequenced sample was blood. This clonotype was sampled from a male donor with vitiligo. Recombination connected TRBV7-2 to TRBJ2-3, with no confident D gene call. The sequence in DNA is TGTGCCAGCAGCTTAGGTCTAAGCACAGATACGCAGTATTTT. Translation gives CASSLGLSTDTQYF.